The rows below give T cell receptor beta chains drawn from one sample of a study of PD-L1 blockade in urothelial cancer. TCRdb's copy holds only in-frame clones and misses some; the assay was immunoSEQ multiplex PCR. The sample has roughly 29,000 clones, under 90% seen once. The sequencing used PBMCs, collected around atezolizumab (anti-PD-L1) treatment. These receptors originate from a man in his sixties or seventies with urothelial cancer. The CDR3 runs from the conserved cysteine through the conserved F or W. The D gene is left open where the match is weak. The size field is filled for only some rows; it gives once, few, many or a size class.

D: .
V: TRBV15
size: .
J: TRBJ2-5
CDR3: CATSRVGQFQETQYF
DNA: TGTGCCACCAGCAGAGTCGGACAGTTCCAAGAGACCCAGTACTTC

D: .
V: TRBV30
size: .
J: TRBJ1-1
CDR3: CAWGLQGYTEAFF
DNA: TGTGCCTGGGGGCTCCAGGGGTACACTGAAGCTTTCTTT

D: TRBD1
V: TRBV27
size: .
J: TRBJ2-7
CDR3: CASRTPTGGKYEQYF
DNA: TGTGCCAGCCGCACCCCGACAGGGGGAAAGTACGAGCAGTACTTC

D: TRBD2
V: TRBV30
size: .
J: TRBJ2-3
CDR3: CAWSVRRLAGSTDTQYF
DNA: TGTGCCTGGAGTGTACGTCGGCTAGCGGGGAGCACAGATACGCAGTATTTT

D: TRBD1
V: TRBV5-1
size: .
J: TRBJ2-7
CDR3: CASSGETGGPYEQYF
DNA: TGCGCCAGCAGCGGGGAGACAGGGGGACCCTACGAGCAGTACTTC

D: TRBD2
V: TRBV11-2
size: .
J: TRBJ2-5
CDR3: CASSSGLAETQYF
DNA: TGTGCCAGCAGCTCGGGACTAGCGGAGACCCAGTACTTC

D: .
V: TRBV7-8
size: .
J: TRBJ1-1
CDR3: CASSRRDTEAFF
DNA: TGTGCCAGCAGCCGCAGGGATACTGAAGCTTTCTTT

D: .
V: TRBV7-6
size: .
J: TRBJ2-7
CDR3: CASSPSDSSYEQYF
DNA: TGTGCCAGCAGCCCTTCGGACAGTTCCTACGAGCAGTACTTC

D: TRBD1
V: TRBV2
size: .
J: TRBJ1-2
CDR3: CASSDREANYGYTF
DNA: TGTGCCAGCAGCGACAGGGAAGCTAACTATGGCTACACCTTC

D: TRBD2
V: TRBV9
size: .
J: TRBJ2-5
CDR3: CASSHHAGGVSWETQYF
DNA: TGTGCCAGCAGCCATCATGCGGGGGGGGTCTCCTGGGAGACCCAGTACTTC

D: TRBD2
V: TRBV5-1
size: .
J: TRBJ2-2
CDR3: CASSNGGRGTGELFF
DNA: TGCGCCAGCTCAAATGGCGGGAGAGGCACCGGGGAGCTGTTTTTT

D: TRBD2
V: TRBV19
size: .
J: TRBJ2-2
CDR3: CASKPSGLAENTGELFF
DNA: TGTGCCAGTAAACCTTCGGGGCTAGCGGAGAACACCGGGGAGCTGTTTTTT

D: .
V: TRBV28
size: .
J: TRBJ2-7
CDR3: CASRGPGEKPYEQYF
DNA: TGTGCCAGCAGGGGTCCAGGGGAGAAACCCTACGAGCAGTACTTC

D: .
V: TRBV6-1
size: .
J: TRBJ1-5
CDR3: CASSPNMPQHF
DNA: TGTGCCAGCAGCCCAAACATGCCCCAGCATTTT

D: TRBD2
V: TRBV18
size: .
J: TRBJ2-7
CDR3: CASSSAPGLASVEQYF
DNA: TGTGCCAGCTCATCTGCGCCGGGACTAGCGTCGGTCGAGCAGTACTTC

D: .
V: TRBV5-8
size: .
J: TRBJ1-3
CDR3: CASSFGTLGNTIYF
DNA: TGTGCCAGCAGCTTTGGGACACTGGGAAACACCATATATTTT

D: .
V: TRBV9
size: once
J: TRBJ2-2
CDR3: CASSPPARGTGELFF
DNA: TGTGCCAGCAGCCCGCCTGCAAGGGGGACCGGGGAGCTGTTTTTT

D: TRBD2
V: TRBV2
size: once
J: TRBJ2-7
CDR3: CASRDPSGRSYEQYF
DNA: TGTGCCAGCAGGGACCCTAGCGGGAGGTCCTACGAGCAGTACTTC

D: .
V: TRBV4-3
size: .
J: TRBJ1-4
CDR3: CASSRDKGGGATNEKLFF
DNA: TGCGCCAGCAGCCGAGATAAAGGCGGCGGGGCAACTAATGAAAAACTGTTTTTT

D: .
V: TRBV19
size: .
J: TRBJ2-1
CDR3: CASSIPRRGSNEQFF
DNA: TGTGCCAGTAGTATTCCCCGCCGGGGGTCTAATGAGCAGTTCTTC

D: .
V: TRBV2
size: .
J: TRBJ1-1
CDR3: CASNGGDILNTEAFF
DNA: TGTGCCAGCAACGGTGGGGACATACTGAACACTGAAGCTTTCTTT

D: .
V: TRBV29-1
size: .
J: TRBJ1-6
CDR3: CSVAGSAQEPLHF
DNA: TGCAGCGTTGCCGGTTCTGCGCAGGAACCCCTCCACTTT

D: TRBD1
V: TRBV7-8
size: .
J: TRBJ1-2
CDR3: CASSPGDRIYGYTF
DNA: TGTGCCAGCAGCCCCGGGGACAGAATCTATGGCTACACCTTC

D: .
V: TRBV6-1
size: once
J: TRBJ1-4
CDR3: CASRFGEKLFF
DNA: TGTGCCAGCAGATTCGGTGAAAAACTGTTTTTT

D: .
V: TRBV28
size: few
J: TRBJ2-7
CDR3: CASRGQYEQYF
DNA: TGTGCCAGCCGAGGACAGTACGAGCAGTACTTC

D: .
V: TRBV6-6
size: few
J: TRBJ1-2
CDR3: CASSPPGYYGYTF
DNA: TGTGCCAGCAGCCCCCCGGGATACTATGGCTACACCTTC

D: .
V: TRBV19
size: .
J: TRBJ1-2
CDR3: CASSIEGDYGYTF
DNA: TGTGCCAGTAGTATCGAGGGGGACTATGGCTACACCTTC

D: TRBD2
V: TRBV15
size: .
J: TRBJ2-4
CDR3: CATSRDLAGGGNIQYF
DNA: TGTGCCACCAGCAGAGACTTAGCGGGCGGTGGAAACATTCAGTACTTC

D: TRBD2
V: TRBV2
size: .
J: TRBJ2-2
CDR3: CASKGSSGNTGELFF
DNA: TGTGCCAGCAAGGGGTCTAGCGGAAACACCGGGGAGCTGTTTTTT

D: .
V: TRBV5-1
size: .
J: TRBJ1-1
CDR3: CASSVDGGDTEAFF
DNA: TGCGCCAGCAGCGTCGACGGAGGGGACACTGAAGCTTTCTTT

D: TRBD1
V: TRBV6-6
size: .
J: TRBJ2-1
CDR3: CASSYRTGDNEQFF
DNA: TGTGCCAGCAGTTACAGGACAGGGGACAATGAGCAGTTCTTC

D: TRBD1
V: TRBV19
size: few
J: TRBJ1-1
CDR3: CASSIDYRGTEAFF
DNA: TGTGCCAGTAGTATAGACTACAGGGGCACTGAAGCTTTCTTT

D: TRBD2
V: TRBV6-5
size: .
J: TRBJ2-5
CDR3: CASSWTSGRRETQYF
DNA: TGTGCCAGCAGTTGGACTAGCGGGAGACGTGAGACCCAGTACTTC

D: TRBD1
V: TRBV15
size: .
J: TRBJ1-5
CDR3: CATSRDHPGGQPQHF
DNA: TGTGCCACCAGCAGAGATCACCCAGGGGGCCAGCCCCAGCATTTT

D: .
V: TRBV13
size: .
J: TRBJ1-4
CDR3: CASSLTGYGAHEKLFF
DNA: TGTGCCAGCAGCTTAACAGGGTATGGGGCCCATGAAAAACTGTTTTTT

D: .
V: TRBV6-5
size: .
J: TRBJ1-1
CDR3: CASSYRGRGPAEAFF
DNA: TGTGCCAGCAGTTACCGAGGGAGGGGACCCGCTGAAGCTTTCTTT

D: TRBD1
V: TRBV14
size: .
J: TRBJ2-2
CDR3: CASSQGQGNTGELFF
DNA: TGTGCCAGCAGCCAAGGACAGGGGAACACCGGGGAGCTGTTTTTT

D: .
V: TRBV6-1
size: .
J: TRBJ1-1
CDR3: CASSKRQANTEAFF
DNA: TGTGCCAGCAGCAAGCGACAGGCGAACACTGAAGCTTTCTTT

D: .
V: TRBV5-1
size: .
J: TRBJ1-3
CDR3: CASSASGVVGNTIYF
DNA: TGCGCCAGCAGCGCGTCAGGTGTAGTGGGAAACACCATATATTTT

D: TRBD2
V: TRBV9
size: .
J: TRBJ2-2
CDR3: CASSHSGGTNTGELFF
DNA: TGTGCCAGCAGCCACAGCGGGGGGACAAACACCGGGGAGCTGTTTTTT

D: TRBD1
V: TRBV7-8
size: .
J: TRBJ1-4
CDR3: CASSPTGASEKLFF
DNA: TGTGCCAGCAGCCCCACAGGGGCTTCGGAAAAACTGTTTTTT

D: .
V: TRBV4-1
size: .
J: TRBJ1-5
CDR3: CASSQDLRGNQPQHF
DNA: TGCGCCAGCAGCCAAGATCTAAGGGGAAATCAGCCCCAGCATTTT

D: TRBD2
V: TRBV19
size: .
J: TRBJ2-3
CDR3: CASSISGRVADTQYF
DNA: TGTGCCAGTAGTATAAGCGGGAGAGTCGCAGATACGCAGTATTTT